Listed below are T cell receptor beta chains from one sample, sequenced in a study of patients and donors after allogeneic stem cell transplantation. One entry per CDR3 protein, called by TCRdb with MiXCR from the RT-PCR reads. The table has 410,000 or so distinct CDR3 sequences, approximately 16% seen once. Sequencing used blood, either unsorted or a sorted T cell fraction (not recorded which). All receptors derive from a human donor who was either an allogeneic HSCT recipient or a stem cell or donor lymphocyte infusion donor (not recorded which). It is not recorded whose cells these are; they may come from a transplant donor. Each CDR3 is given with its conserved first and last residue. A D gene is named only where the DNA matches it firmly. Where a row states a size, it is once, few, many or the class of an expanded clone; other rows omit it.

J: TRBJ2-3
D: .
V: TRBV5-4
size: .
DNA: TGTGCCAGCAGAACTAGCCCCACAGATACGCAGTATTTT
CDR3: CASRTSPTDTQYF

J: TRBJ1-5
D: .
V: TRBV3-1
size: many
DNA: TGTGCCAGCAGCCACCCTGAGGGGCCCCAGCATTTT
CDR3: CASSHPEGPQHF

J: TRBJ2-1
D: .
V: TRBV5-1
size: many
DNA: TGCGCCAGCAGCGCCGAACCCAACAGGAGAAACAATGAGCAGTTCTTC
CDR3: CASSAEPNRRNNEQFF

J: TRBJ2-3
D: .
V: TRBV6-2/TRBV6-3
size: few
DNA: TGTGCCAGCATAACCTCGGGGTCGGGGAGGACAGATACGCAGTATTTT
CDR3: CASITSGSGRTDTQYF

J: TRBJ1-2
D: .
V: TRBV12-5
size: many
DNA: TGTGCTAGTGGTTTGGGGACCGCCGCTAACTATGGCTACACCTTC
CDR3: CASGLGTAANYGYTF

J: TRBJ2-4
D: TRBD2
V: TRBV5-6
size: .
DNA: TGTGCCAGCAGCCGTAGCGGGGTACGCGGGTACGTTCAGTACTTC
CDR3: CASSRSGVRGYVQYF

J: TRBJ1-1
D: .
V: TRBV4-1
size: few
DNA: TGCGCCAGCAGCGCAACGCGGGGCCGAGACACTGAAGCTTTCTTT
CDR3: CASSATRGRDTEAFF

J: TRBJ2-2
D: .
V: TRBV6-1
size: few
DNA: TGTGCCAGCAGCCTCGAGAAACGGCGGGAGCTGTTTTTT
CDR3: CASSLEKRRELFF

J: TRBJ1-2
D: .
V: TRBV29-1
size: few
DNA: TGCAGTGCAATGGTTTTGGAGTATGGCTACACCTTC
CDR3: CSAMVLEYGYTF

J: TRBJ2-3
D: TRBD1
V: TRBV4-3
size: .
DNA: TGCGCCAGCAGCCAAGATCCAGCAGGACAGGGAGATACGCAGTATTTT
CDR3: CASSQDPAGQGDTQYF

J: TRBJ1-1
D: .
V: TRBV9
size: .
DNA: TGTGCCAGCAGCGTAGGTGGGGGAGGGAACACTGAAGCTTTCTTT
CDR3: CASSVGGGGNTEAFF

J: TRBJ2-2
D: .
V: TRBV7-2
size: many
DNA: TGTGCCAGCAGTCACCGGAACACCGGGGAGCTGTTTTTT
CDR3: CASSHRNTGELFF

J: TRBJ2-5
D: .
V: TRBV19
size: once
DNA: TGTGCCATCACCGGGACTTTGGGCGCGGAGACCCAGTACTTC
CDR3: CAITGTLGAETQYF

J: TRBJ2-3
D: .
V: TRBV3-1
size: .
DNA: TGTGCCAGCCAGTTGACAGATACGCAGTATTTT
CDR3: CASQLTDTQYF

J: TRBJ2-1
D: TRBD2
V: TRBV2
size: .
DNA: TGTGCCAGCAGTGTAGGTGGGACTAACTACAATGAGCAGTTCTTC
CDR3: CASSVGGTNYNEQFF

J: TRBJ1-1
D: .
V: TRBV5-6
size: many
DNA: TGTGCCAGCACTAGGGGTATCGGCACTGAAGCTTTCTTT
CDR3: CASTRGIGTEAFF

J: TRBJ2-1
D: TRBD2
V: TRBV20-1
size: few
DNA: TGCAGTGCTCAAGGACGACTAGCGGGATCCTACAATGAGCAGTTCTTC
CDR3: CSAQGRLAGSYNEQFF

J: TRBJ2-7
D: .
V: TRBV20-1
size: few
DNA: TGCAGTGCTATACGCCCTCGGGAATCCTACGAGCAGTACTTC
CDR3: CSAIRPRESYEQYF

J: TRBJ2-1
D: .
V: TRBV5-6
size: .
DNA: TGTGCCAGCAGCTTGAGACATATCTCCTACAATGAGCAGTTCTTC
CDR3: CASSLRHISYNEQFF

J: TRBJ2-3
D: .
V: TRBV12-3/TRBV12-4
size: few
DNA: TGTGCCAGCAGTTTGATGGGGGAGGTCACAGATACGCAGTATTTT
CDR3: CASSLMGEVTDTQYF

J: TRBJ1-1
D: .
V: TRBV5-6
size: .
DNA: TGTGCCAGCAGCTTGGTGCGGCCCAACACTGAAGCTTTCTTT
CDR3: CASSLVRPNTEAFF

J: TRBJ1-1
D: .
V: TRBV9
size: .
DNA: TGTGCCAGCAGCCCCGGAGGGATGAGCACTGAAGCTTTCTTT
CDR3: CASSPGGMSTEAFF

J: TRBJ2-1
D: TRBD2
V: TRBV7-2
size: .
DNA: TGTGCCAGCAGACAGCGGGGGGGCTATGGGAATGAGCAGTTCTTC
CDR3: CASRQRGGYGNEQFF

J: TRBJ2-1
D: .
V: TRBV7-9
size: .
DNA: TGTGCCAGCAGCCCCCGCAGTACGTCCCACAATGAGCAGTTCTTC
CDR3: CASSPRSTSHNEQFF

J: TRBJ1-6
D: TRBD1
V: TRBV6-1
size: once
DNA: TGTGCCAGCAGGAACCGGGACAGGGTTTCACCCCTCCACTTT
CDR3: CASRNRDRVSPLHF

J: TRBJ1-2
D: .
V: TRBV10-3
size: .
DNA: TGTGCCATCAGTGTTCAGGGCGGGTATGGCTACACCTTC
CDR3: CAISVQGGYGYTF

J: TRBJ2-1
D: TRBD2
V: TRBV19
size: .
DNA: TGTGCCAGCCCTCCGGGACTAGCGGGAGGGCCCTACAATGAGCAGTTCTTC
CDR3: CASPPGLAGGPYNEQFF

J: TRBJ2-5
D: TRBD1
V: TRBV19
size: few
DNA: TGTGCCAGTAGTATTGACGGGACAGCCGGGACCCAGTACTTC
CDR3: CASSIDGTAGTQYF

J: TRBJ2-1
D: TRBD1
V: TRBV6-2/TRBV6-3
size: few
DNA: TGTGCCAGCAGTTACCCACGCGTTAGACAGGGCGCCTACAATGAGCAGTTCTTC
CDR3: CASSYPRVRQGAYNEQFF

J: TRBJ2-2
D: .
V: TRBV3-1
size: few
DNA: TGTGCCAGCAGGCACCGGGCGAACACCGGGGAGCTGTTTTTT
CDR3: CASRHRANTGELFF

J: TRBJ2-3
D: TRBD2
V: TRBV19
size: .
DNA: TGTGCCAGTACCCCTAGCGGGGGGGTTACAGATACGCAGTATTTT
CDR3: CASTPSGGVTDTQYF

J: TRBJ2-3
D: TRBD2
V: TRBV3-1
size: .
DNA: TGTGCCAGCAGCTCGCGGGGGGGGCGGAGGGATACGCAGTATTTT
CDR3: CASSSRGGRRDTQYF

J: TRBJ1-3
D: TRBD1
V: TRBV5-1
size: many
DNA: TGCGCCAGCAGCTCGGGACAGGGGGCCGGAAACACCATATATTTT
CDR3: CASSSGQGAGNTIYF

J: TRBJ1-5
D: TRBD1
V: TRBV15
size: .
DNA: TGTGCCACCAGCAGTAAGATAGGGGGCCTAAACAATCAGCCCCAGCATTTT
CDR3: CATSSKIGGLNNQPQHF

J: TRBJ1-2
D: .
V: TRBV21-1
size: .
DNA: TGTGCCAGCAGCCTACGGAACAGGGAGGATGGCTACACCTTC
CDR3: CASSLRNREDGYTF

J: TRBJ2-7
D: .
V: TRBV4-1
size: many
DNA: TGCGCCAGCAGCCAAGATAGGGGGGAGCAGTACTTC
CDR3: CASSQDRGEQYF

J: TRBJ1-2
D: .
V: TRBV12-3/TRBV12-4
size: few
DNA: TGTGCCAGCAGTCTCCGTAGGGACGGCTATGGCTACACCTTC
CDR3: CASSLRRDGYGYTF

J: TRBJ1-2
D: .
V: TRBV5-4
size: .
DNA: TGTGCCAGCAGGACTGCCGAATGGGGGCTGGTCTATGGCTACACCTTC
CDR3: CASRTAEWGLVYGYTF

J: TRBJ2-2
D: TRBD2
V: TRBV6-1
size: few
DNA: TGTGCCAGCAGAAGACTAGCGGGAGACAACACCGGGGAGCTGTTTTTT
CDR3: CASRRLAGDNTGELFF

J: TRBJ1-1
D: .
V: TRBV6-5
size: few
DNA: TGTGCCAGCAGTTCCAGAAATACGGGGACTGAAGCTTTCTTT
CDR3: CASSSRNTGTEAFF

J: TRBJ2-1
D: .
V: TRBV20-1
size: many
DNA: TGCAGTGCTAGCAGGGTCAATGAGCAGTTCTTC
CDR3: CSASRVNEQFF

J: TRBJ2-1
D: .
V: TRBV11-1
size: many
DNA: TGTGCCAGCAGCTCGGAGGCCTACAATGAGCAGTTCTTC
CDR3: CASSSEAYNEQFF

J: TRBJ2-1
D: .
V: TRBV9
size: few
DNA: TGTGCCAGAACCTCGGACCAAAACAATGAGCAGTTCTTC
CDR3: CARTSDQNNEQFF

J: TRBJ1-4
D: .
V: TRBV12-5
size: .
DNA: TGTGCTAGTGGTCTCCCCGGGAAAACGGGAGAAAAACTGTTTTTT
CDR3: CASGLPGKTGEKLFF

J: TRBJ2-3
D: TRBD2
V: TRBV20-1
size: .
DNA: TGCAGTGCTAGAGCCCTGACTAGCGGTAGCACAGATACGCAGTATTTT
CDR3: CSARALTSGSTDTQYF

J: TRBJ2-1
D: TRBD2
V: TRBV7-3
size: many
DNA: TGTGCCAGCAGCTTAACCACTAACCCGGGACTAGAGAATGAGCAGTTCTTC
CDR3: CASSLTTNPGLENEQFF

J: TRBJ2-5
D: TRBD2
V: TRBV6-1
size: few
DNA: TGTGCCAGCAGCCCAGGGACTAGCGGGGGGCAAGAGACCCAGTACTTC
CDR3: CASSPGTSGGQETQYF

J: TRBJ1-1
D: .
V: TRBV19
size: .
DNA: TGTGCCAGTAGTATCGACATCCTCAGGAACACTGAAGCTTTCTTT
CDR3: CASSIDILRNTEAFF

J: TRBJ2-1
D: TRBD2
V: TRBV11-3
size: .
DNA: TGTGCCAGCAGCCCTAAGACTAGCGGGAGGCCTCGCTGGGAGCAGTTCTTC
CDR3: CASSPKTSGRPRWEQFF

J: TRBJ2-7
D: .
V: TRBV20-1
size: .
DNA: TGCAGTGCCAGGGCCGGTCTTCCCCGAGAGCAGTACTTC
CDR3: CSARAGLPREQYF

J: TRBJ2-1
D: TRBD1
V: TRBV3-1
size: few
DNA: TGTGCCAGCAGCCCCATACCGGGACAGAGCAATGAGCAGTTCTTC
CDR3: CASSPIPGQSNEQFF

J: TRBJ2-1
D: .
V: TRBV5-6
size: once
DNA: TGTGCCAGCAGCTCCCGGGACAATCCCTACAATGAGCAGTTCTTC
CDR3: CASSSRDNPYNEQFF

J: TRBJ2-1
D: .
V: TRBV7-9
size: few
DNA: TGTGCCAGCAGTTTTGCCGGGACCATCTCCTACAATGAGCAGTTCTTC
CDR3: CASSFAGTISYNEQFF

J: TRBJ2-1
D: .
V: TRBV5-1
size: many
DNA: TGCGCCAGCAGCCCCTCTAGTGGTTCCTACAATGAGCAGTTCTTC
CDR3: CASSPSSGSYNEQFF

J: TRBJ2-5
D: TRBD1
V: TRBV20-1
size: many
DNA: TGCAGTGCTCGACGGACAGGGAGAGAGACCCAGTACTTC
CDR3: CSARRTGRETQYF

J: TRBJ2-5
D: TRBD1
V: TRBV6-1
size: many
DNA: TGTGCCAGCAGTCTCCGGGACAGGGGTCGACAAGAGACCCAGTACTTC
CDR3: CASSLRDRGRQETQYF

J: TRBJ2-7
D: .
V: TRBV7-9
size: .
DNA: TGTGCCAGCAGCTTAGCAGGGGTCCTTAGAGAGCAGTACTTC
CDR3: CASSLAGVLREQYF

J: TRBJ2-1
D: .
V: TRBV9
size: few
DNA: TGTGCCAGCAGCGTACAGCGATCATGGGATGAGCAGTTCTTC
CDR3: CASSVQRSWDEQFF

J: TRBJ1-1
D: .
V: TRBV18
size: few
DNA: TGTGCCAGCTCACCAATGGGCAGGGGAGCTTTCTTT
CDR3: CASSPMGRGAFF